A single sample gave rise to the 5 T cell receptor beta chains below, sequenced in a study of control samples from healthy donors and cancer patients. This table comes from immunoSEQ multiplex PCR, and its TCRdb copy is limited to in-frame clones, with some not included. This table has roughly 150,000 clones, about 86% appearing once. The sample comprised blood. The receptors here all came from a man between 18 and 35 years old in good health.

The chain couples TRBV12-3 or TRBV12-4 to TRBJ2-7; D gene unclear. V was pared by 2 bases and J by 2 bases, with 4 bases between. This CDR3 spans 12 amino acids. Here the CDR3 DNA reads TGTGCCAGCAGTTTACGGGCCTACGAGCAGTACTTC. Translating it yields CASSLRAYEQYF.

The V call is TRBV5-1, the J call TRBJ2-5; 8 bases map to TRBD1. The length of the CDR3 is 14 residues. The germline V gene has CDR1 SGHRS and CDR2 YFSETQ. The V segment lost 3 bases and the J segment 7 bases; nucleotides outside the gene matches: 8. CDR3 in amino acids: CASSSGQAVATQYF. The CDR3 DNA sequence: TGCGCCAGCAGCTCGGGACAGGCTGTGGCGACCCAGTACTTC.

CDR3 sequence (DNA): TGCGCCAGCAGGGGGGCAGGGTCGCGCTACGAGCAGTACTTC. Its translation: CASRGAGSRYEQYF. The chain joins TRBV5-1 to TRBJ2-7, with a possible D match to TRBD1 (6 bases). This CDR3 is built from 14 residues. CDR1 SGHRS and CDR2 YFSETQ come from the germline V gene. The ends were cut back, 5 bases at V and 3 bases at J, with 15 bases in the middle.

CDR3: CASSPRLAGDTDTQYF. The DNA for the CDR3 is TGTGCCAGCAGCCCCCGGCTTGCGGGGGACACAGATACGCAGTATTTT. The rearrangement joins TRBV7-3 to TRBJ2-3, with TRBD2 matching 7 bases. The trim removed 5 bases at V and 2 bases at J, leaving 10 bases unmatched. The length of the CDR3 is 16 residues. Germline values: CDR1 SGHTA, CDR2 FQGTGA.

On this clone itself: In the same sample, other DNA sequences code for this CDR3. The V and J genes are TRBV28 and TRBJ1-6; no clear D gene. Germline CDR1 and CDR2: MDHEN and SYDVKM. The germline V and J ends were trimmed by 2 bases and 7 bases, with 3 bases remaining between them. The CDR3 sequence is 12 residues long. CDR3 sequence: CASSLRNSPLHF. CDR3 DNA: TGTGCCAGCAGTTTACGAAATTCACCCCTCCACTTT.